These 4 T cell receptor beta chains were sequenced from one sample in a study of blood T cell repertoires in COVID-19. Assay used: immunoSEQ multiplex PCR; TCRdb lists only in-frame clones, some missing. Among 220,000 or so clones, around 83% were seen once, and the ten largest hold 10%. Sequencing was done on a sample of peripheral blood. The receptors come from a woman aged 50 to 60 with COVID-19, enrolled during active disease.

V gene TRBV4-3 combines with J gene TRBJ2-6; possibly TRBD1 for D (6 bases). The length of the CDR3 is 18 residues. The V end lost 5 bases, the J end lost 2 bases, and 19 bases lay between the germline ends. Germline CDR1 LGHNA, CDR2 YSLEER. CDR3 sequence: CASSDRQAQGAGANVLTF. CDR3 sequence (DNA): TGCGCCAGCAGCGACCGACAGGCCCAAGGAGCTGGGGCCAACGTCCTGACTTTC.

This chain uses TRBV5-1 with TRBJ1-2, with 9 bases that match TRBD1. Unmatched junction bases numbered 16, after V lost 1 base and J lost 6 bases. CDR1 and CDR2 (germline): SGHRS, YFSETQ. The CDR3 has 18 residues. The CDR3 region has the DNA TGCGCCAGCAGCTTGCCCCCTTTGGTTGAGACAGGGGGGAATGGCTACACCTTC. Amino acids: CASSLPPLVETGGNGYTF.

V usage is TRBV10-3 and J usage is TRBJ1-1; D may be TRBD1 (5 bases). The V end lost 6 bases, the J end lost 7 bases, and 12 bases lay between the germline ends. CDR1 and CDR2 (germline): ENHRY, SYGVKD. The CDR3 is 12 amino acids. The CDR3 here is CAISLTGFEAFF. The CDR3 nucleotides read TGTGCCATCAGCCTAACAGGTTTTGAAGCTTTCTTT.

Here the CDR3 DNA reads TGTGCCACCAGTGAAGGCAGGGGATCTCTGTCGCGCTCCTACAATGAGCAGTTCTTC. It specifies CATSEGRGSLSRSYNEQFF. The V call is TRBV24-1, the J call TRBJ2-1, with a weak D call TRBD1 (6 bases). The CDR3 consists of 19 residues. CDR1 is KGHDR and CDR2 is SFDVKD in the germline V gene. V lost 4 bases, J lost 0 bases, and 21 bases lay in between.